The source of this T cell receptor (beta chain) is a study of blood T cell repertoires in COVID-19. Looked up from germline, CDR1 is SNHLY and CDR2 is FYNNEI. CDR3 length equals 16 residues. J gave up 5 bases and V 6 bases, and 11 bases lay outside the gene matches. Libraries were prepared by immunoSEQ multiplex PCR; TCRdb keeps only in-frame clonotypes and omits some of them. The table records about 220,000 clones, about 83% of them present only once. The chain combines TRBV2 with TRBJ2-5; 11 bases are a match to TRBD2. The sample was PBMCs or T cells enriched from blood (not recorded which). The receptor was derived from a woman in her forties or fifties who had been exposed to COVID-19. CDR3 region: CASRRLAGFPEETQYF. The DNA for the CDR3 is TGTGCCAGCAGGCGACTAGCGGGGTTTCCGGAGGAGACCCAGTACTTC.